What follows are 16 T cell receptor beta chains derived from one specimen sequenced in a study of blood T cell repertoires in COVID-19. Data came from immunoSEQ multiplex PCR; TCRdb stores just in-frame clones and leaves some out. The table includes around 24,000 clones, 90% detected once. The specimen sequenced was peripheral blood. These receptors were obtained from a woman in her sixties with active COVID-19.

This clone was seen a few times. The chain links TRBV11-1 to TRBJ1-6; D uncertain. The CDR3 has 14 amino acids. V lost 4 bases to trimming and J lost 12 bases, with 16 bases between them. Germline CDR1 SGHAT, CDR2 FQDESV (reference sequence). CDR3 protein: CASSSRATGVPLHF. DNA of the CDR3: TGTGCCAGCAGCTCCCGGGCCACCGGGGTACCCCTCCACTTT.

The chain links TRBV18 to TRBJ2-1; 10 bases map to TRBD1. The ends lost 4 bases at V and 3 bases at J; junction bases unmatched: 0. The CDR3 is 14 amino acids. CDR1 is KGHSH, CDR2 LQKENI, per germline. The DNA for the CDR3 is TGTGCCAGCTCACGGGACAGGGGCTACAATGAGCAGTTCTTC. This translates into CASSRDRGYNEQFF.

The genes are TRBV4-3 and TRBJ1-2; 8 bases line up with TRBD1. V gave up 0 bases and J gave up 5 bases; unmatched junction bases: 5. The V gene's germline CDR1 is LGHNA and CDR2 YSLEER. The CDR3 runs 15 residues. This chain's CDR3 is CASSQDVHRGYGYTF. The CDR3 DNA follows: TGCGCCAGCAGCCAAGACGTCCACAGGGGGTATGGCTACACCTTC.

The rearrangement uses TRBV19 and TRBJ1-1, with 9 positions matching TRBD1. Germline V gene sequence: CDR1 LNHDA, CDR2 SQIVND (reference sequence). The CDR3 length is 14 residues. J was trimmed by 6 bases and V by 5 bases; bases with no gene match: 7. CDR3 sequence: CASSPNRQGAEAFF. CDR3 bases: TGTGCCAGTAGTCCGAACCGACAGGGGGCTGAAGCTTTCTTT.

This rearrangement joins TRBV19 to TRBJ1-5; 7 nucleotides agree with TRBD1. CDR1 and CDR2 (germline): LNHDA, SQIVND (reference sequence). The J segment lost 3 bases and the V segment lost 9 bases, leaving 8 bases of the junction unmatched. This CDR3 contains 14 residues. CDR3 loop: CASRLDRDNQPQHF. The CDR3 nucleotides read TGTGCCAGCAGATTAGACAGGGACAATCAGCCCCAGCATTTT.

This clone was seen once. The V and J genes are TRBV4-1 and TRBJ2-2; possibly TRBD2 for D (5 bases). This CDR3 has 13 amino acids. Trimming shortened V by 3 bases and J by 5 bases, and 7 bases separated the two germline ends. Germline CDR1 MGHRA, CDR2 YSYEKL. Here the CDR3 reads CASSHPGTGELFF. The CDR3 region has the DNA TGCGCCAGCAGCCATCCGGGGACCGGGGAGCTGTTTTTT.

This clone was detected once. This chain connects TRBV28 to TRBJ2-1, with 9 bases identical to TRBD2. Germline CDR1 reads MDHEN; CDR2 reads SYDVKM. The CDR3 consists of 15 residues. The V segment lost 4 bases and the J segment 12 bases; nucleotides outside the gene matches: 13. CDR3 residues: CASSSSGGRVRRQFF. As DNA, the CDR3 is TGTGCCAGCAGTTCCTCTGGCGGGAGGGTCCGGAGGCAGTTCTTC.

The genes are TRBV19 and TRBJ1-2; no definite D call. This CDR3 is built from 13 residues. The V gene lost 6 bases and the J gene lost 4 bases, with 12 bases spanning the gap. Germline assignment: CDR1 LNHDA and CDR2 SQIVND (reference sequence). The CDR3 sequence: CASRVSATYGYTF. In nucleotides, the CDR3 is TGTGCCAGTAGGGTCTCCGCTACCTATGGCTACACCTTC.

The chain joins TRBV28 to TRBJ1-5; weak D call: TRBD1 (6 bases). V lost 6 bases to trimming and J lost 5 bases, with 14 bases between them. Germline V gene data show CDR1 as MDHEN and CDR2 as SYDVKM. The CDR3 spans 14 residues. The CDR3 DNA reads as TGTGCCAGCAGCACCGGACAGATTGATCAGCCCCAGCATTTT. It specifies CASSTGQIDQPQHF.

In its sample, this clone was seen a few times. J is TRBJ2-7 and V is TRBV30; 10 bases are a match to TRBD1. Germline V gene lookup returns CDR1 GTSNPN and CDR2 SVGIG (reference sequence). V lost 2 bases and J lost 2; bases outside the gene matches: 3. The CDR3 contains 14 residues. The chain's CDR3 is CAWSRGTGAYEQYF. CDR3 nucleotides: TGTGCCTGGAGTCGTGGGACAGGGGCCTACGAGCAGTACTTC.

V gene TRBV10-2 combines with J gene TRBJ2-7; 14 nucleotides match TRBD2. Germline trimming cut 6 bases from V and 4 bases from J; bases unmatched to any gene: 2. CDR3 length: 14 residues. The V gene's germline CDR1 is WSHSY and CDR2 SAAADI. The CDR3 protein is CASSGTSGSYEQYF. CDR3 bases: TGCGCCAGCAGCGGGACTAGCGGGAGTTACGAGCAGTACTTC.

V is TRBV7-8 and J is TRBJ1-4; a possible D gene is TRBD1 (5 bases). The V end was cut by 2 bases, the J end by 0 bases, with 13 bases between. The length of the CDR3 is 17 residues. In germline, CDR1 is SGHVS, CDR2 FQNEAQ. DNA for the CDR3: TGTGCCAGCAGCTTAAGGGGCAGAACTGCAACTAATGAAAAACTGTTTTTT. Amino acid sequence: CASSLRGRTATNEKLFF.

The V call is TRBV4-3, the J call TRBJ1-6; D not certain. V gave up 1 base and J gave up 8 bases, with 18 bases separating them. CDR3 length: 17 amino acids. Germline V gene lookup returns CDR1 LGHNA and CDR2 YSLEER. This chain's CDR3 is CASSQGLGSLMDSPLHF. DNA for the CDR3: TGCGCCAGCAGCCAAGGATTAGGGAGTCTTATGGATTCACCCCTCCACTTT.

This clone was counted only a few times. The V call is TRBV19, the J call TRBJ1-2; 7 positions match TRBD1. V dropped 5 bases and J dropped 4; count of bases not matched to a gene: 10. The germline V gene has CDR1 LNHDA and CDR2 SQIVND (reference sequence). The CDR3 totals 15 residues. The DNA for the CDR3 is TGTGCCAGTAGTTCACAGACAGGGAGAGGCTATGGCTACACCTTC. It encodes CASSSQTGRGYGYTF.

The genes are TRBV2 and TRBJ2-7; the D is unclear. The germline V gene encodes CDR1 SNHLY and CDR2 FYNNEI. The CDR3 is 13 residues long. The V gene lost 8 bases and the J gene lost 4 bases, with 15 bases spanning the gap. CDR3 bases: TGTGCCAGCTCCTACACCCCCGGGTACGAGCAGTACTTC. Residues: CASSYTPGYEQYF. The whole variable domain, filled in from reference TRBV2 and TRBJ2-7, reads EPEVTQTPSHQVTQMGQEVILRCVPISNHLYFYWYRQILGQKVEFLVSFYNNEISEKSEIFDDQFSVERPDGSNFTLKIRSTKLEDSAMYFCASSYTPGYEQYFGPGTRLTVT.

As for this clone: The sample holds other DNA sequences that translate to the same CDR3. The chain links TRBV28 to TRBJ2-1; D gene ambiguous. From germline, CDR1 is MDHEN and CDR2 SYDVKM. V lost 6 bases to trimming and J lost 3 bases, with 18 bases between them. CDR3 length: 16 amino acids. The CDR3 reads CASRPDGLSRYNEQFF. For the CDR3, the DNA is TGTGCCAGCAGACCCGACGGGTTATCTCGCTACAATGAGCAGTTCTTC.